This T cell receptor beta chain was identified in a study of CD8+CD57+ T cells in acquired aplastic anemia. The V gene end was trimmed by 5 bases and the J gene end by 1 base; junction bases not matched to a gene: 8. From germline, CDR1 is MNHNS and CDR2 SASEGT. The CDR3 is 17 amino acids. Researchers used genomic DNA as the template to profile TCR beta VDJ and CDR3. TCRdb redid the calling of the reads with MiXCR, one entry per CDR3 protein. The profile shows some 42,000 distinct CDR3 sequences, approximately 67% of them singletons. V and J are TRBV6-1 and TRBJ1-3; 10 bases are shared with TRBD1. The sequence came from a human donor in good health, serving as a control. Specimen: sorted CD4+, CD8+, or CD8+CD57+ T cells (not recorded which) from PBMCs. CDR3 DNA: TGTGCCAGCAGTCGAACGGGACAGGGGCTTTCTGGAAACACCATATATTTT. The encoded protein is CASSRTGQGLSGNTIYF.